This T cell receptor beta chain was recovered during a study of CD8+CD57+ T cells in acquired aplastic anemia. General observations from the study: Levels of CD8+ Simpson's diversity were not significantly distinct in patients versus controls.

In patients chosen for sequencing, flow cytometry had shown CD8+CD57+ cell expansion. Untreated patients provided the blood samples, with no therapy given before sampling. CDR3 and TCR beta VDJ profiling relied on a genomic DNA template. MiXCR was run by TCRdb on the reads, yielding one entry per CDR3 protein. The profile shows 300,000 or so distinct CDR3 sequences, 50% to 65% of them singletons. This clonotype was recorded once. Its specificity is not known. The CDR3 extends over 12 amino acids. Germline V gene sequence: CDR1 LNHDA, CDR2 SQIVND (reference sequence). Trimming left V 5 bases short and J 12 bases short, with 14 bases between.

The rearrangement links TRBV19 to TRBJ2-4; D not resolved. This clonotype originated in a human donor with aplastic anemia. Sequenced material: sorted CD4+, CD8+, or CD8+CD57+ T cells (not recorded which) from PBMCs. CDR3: CASSSDNSNQYF. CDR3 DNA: TGTGCCAGTAGTTCAGACAATAGCAATCAGTACTTC.